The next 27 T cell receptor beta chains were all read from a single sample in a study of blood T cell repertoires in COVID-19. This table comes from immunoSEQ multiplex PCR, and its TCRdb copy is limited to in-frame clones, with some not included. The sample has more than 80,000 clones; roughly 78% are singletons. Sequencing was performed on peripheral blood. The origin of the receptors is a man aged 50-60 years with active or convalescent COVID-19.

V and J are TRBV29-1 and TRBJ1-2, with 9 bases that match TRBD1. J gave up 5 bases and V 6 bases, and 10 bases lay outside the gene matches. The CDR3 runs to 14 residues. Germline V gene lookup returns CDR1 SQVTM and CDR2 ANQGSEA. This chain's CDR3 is CSVERTGDGYGYTF. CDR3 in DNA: TGCAGCGTCGAGCGGACAGGGGATGGGTATGGCTACACCTTC.

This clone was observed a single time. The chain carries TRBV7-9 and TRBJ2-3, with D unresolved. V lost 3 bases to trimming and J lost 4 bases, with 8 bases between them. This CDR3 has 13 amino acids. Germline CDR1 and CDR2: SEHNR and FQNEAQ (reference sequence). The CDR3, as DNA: TGTGCCAGCAGCTTGTACAGTGCAGATACGCAGTATTTT. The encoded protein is CASSLYSADTQYF. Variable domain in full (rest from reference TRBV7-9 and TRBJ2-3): DTGVSQNPRHKITKRGQNVTFRCDPISEHNRLYWYRQTLGQGPEFLTYFQNEAQLEKSRLLSDRFSAERPKGSFSTLEIQRTEQGDSAMYLCASSLYSADTQYFGPGTRLTVL.

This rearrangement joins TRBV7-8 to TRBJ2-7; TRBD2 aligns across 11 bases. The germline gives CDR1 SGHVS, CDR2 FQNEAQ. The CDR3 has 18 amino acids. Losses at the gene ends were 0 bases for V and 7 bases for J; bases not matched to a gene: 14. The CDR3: CASSLAISLAGGMGEQYF. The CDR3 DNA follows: TGTGCCAGCAGCTTAGCGATCTCCCTAGCGGGGGGCATGGGTGAGCAGTACTTC.

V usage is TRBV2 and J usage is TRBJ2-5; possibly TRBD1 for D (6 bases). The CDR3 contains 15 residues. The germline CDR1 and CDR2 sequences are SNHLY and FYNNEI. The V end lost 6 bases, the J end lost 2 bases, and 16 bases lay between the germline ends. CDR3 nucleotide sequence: TGTGCCAGCAGAAGACCGGGCAGGGGACAAGAGACCCAGTACTTC. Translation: CASRRPGRGQETQYF.

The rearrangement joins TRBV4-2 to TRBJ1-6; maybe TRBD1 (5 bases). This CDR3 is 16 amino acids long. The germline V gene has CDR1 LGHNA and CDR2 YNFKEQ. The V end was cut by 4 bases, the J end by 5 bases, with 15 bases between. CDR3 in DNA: TGTGCCAGCAGCCTATCTTCAGGGCAGAATAATTCACCCCTCCACTTT. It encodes CASSLSSGQNNSPLHF.

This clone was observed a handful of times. CDR3 bases: TGTGCCAGTAGTCCTCAGGAGGGTGGCTACACCTTC. Residues: CASSPQEGGYTF. The V and J genes are TRBV19 and TRBJ1-2; D not resolved. CDR3 length: 12 residues. V lost 5 bases and J lost 7, with 11 bases in between. Per germline, CDR1 LNHDA and CDR2 SQIVND (reference sequence).

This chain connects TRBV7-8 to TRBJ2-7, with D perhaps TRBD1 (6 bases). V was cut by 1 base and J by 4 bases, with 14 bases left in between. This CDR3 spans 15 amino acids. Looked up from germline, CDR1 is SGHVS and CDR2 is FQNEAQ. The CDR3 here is CASSLGSGGLYEQYF. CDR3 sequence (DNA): TGTGCCAGCAGCTTAGGATCTGGGGGCCTATACGAGCAGTACTTC.

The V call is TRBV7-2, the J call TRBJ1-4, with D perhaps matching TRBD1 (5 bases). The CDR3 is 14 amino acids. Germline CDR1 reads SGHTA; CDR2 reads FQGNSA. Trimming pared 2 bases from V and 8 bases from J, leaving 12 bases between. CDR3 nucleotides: TGTGCCAGCAGCTTACTGCGGGGGGGGGAAAAACTGTTTTTT. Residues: CASSLLRGGEKLFF.

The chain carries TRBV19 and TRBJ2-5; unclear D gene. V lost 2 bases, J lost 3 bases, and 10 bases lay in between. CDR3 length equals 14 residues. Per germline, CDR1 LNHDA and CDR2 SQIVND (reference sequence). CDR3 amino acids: CASSISVIEETQYF. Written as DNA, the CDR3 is TGTGCCAGTAGTATATCGGTTATAGAAGAGACCCAGTACTTC.

The CDR3 loop reads CASSTGGISNQPQHF. The CDR3 DNA follows: TGTGCCAGCAGTACAGGGGGCATTAGCAATCAGCCCCAGCATTTT. This chain uses TRBV28 with TRBJ1-5, with 9 bases that match TRBD1. V lost 5 bases to trimming and J lost 0 bases; unmatched junction nucleotides: 2. The CDR3 runs to 15 residues. From germline, CDR1 is MDHEN and CDR2 SYDVKM.

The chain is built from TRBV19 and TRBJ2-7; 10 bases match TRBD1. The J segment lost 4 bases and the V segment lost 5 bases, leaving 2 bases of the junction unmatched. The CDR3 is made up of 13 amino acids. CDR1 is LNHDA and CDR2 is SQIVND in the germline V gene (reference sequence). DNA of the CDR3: TGTGCCAGTAGTGCGGGACAGGGGTACGAGCAGTACTTC. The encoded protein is CASSAGQGYEQYF.

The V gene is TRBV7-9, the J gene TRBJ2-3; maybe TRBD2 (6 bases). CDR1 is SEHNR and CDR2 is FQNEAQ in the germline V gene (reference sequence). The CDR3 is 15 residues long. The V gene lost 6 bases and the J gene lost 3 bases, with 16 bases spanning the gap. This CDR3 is CASSSKLAGTDTQYF. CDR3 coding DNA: TGTGCCAGCAGTTCAAAACTAGCCGGTACAGATACGCAGTATTTT.

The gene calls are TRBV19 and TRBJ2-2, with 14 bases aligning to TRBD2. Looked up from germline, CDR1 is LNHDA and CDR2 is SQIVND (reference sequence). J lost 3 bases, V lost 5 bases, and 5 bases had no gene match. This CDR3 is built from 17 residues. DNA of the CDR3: TGTGCCAGTAGTCCAAGACTAGCGGGGGGGTACACCGGGGAGCTGTTTTTT. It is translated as CASSPRLAGGYTGELFF.

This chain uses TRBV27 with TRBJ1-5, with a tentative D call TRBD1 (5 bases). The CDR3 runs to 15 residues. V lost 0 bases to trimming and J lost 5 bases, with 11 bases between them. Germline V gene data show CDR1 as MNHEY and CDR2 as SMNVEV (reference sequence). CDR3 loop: CASSLSRVGDQPQHF. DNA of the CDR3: TGTGCCAGCAGTTTATCCAGGGTAGGTGATCAGCCCCAGCATTTT.

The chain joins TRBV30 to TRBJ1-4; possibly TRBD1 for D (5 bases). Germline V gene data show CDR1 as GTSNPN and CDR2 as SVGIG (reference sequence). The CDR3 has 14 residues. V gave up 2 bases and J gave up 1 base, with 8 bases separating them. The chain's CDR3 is CAWSKGLTNEKLFF. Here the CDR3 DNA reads TGTGCCTGGAGTAAGGGGCTAACTAATGAAAAACTGTTTTTT.

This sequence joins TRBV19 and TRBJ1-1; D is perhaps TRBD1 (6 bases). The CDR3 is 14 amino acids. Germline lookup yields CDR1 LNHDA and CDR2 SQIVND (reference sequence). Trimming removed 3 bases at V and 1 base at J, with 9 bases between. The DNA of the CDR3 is TGTGCCAGTAGTATCAGGGGTGAGAACACTGAAGCTTTCTTT. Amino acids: CASSIRGENTEAFF.

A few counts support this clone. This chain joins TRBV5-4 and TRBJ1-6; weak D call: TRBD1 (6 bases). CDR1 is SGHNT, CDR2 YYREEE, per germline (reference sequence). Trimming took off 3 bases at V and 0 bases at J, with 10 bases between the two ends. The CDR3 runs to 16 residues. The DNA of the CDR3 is TGTGCCAGCAGCTATGGACAGAGCTCCTATAATTCACCCCTCCACTTT. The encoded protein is CASSYGQSSYNSPLHF.

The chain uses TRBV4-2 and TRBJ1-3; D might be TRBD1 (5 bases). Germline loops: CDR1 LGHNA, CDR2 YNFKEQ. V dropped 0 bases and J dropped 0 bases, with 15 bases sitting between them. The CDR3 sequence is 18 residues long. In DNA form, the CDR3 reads TGTGCCAGCAGCCAAGATTGGGGGGGACTTCTCTCTGGAAACACCATATATTTT. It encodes CASSQDWGGLLSGNTIYF.

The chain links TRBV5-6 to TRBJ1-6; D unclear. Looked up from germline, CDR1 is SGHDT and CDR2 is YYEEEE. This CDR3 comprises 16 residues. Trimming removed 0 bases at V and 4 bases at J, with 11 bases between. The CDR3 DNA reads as TGTGCCAGCAGCTTGGGGGTTGCGGAGTATAATTCACCCCTCCACTTT. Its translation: CASSLGVAEYNSPLHF.

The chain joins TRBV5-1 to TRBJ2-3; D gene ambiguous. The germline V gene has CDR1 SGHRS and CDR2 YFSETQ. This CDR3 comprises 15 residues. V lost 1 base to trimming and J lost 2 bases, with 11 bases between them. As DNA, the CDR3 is TGCGCCAGCAGCTTGATCGGTGGTCCCACAGATACGCAGTATTTT. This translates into CASSLIGGPTDTQYF.

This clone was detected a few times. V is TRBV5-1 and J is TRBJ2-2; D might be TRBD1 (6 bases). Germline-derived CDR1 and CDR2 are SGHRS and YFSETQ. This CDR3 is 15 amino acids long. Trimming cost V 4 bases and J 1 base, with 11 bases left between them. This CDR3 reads CASSLQQGNTGELFF. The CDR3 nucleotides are TGCGCCAGCAGCCTCCAACAGGGGAACACCGGGGAGCTGTTTTTT.

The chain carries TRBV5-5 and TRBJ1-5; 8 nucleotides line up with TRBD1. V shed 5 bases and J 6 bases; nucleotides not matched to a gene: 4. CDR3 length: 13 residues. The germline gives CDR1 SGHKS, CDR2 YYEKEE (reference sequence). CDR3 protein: CASRRTGTQPQHF. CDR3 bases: TGTGCCAGCAGGCGGACAGGGACTCAGCCCCAGCATTTT. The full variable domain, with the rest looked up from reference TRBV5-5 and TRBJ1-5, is DAGVTQSPTHLIKTRGQQVTLRCSPISGHKSVSWYQQVLGQGPQFIFQYYEKEERGRGNFPDRFSARQFPNYSSELNVNALLLGDSALYLCASRRTGTQPQHFGDGTRLSIL.

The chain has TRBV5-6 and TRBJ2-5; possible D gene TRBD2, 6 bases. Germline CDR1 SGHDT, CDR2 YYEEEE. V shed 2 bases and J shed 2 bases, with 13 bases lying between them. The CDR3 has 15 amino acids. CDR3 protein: CASSLAGDFQETQYF. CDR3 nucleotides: TGTGCCAGCAGCTTAGCCGGGGACTTTCAAGAGACCCAGTACTTC.

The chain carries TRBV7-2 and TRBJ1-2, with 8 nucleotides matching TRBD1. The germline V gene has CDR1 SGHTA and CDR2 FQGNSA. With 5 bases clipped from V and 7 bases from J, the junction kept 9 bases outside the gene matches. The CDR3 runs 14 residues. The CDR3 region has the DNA TGTGCCAGCAGCCGGGGGTTGACAGGGGCTGGCTACACCTTC. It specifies CASSRGLTGAGYTF.

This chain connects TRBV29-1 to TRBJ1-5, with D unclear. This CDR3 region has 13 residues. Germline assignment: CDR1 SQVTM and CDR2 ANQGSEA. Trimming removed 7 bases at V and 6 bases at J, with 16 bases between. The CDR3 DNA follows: TGCAGCGCTGCCCTCTCGGAGAGTCAGCCCCAGCATTTT. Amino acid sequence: CSAALSESQPQHF.

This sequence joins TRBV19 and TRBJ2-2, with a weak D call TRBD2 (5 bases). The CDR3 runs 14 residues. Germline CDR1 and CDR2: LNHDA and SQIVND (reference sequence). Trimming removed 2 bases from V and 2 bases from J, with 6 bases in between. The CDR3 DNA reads TGTGCCAGTAGTATACGGGAAAACACCGGGGAGCTGTTTTTT. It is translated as CASSIRENTGELFF.

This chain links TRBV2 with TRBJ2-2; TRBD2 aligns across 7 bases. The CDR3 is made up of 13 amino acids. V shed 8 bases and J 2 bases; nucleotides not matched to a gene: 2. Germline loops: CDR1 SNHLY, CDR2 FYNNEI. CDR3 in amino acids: CASGGENTGELFF. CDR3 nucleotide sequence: TGTGCCAGCGGGGGGGAAAACACCGGGGAGCTGTTTTTT.